What follows are 17 T cell receptor beta chains derived from one specimen sequenced in a study of T cells in Graves' hyperthyroidism and ophthalmopathy. Regions amplified from RNA transcripts were the TCR beta CDR3 regions. RT-PCR in the first round (using the HTBI primer set) targeted the TCR CDR3. TCRdb recomputed calls from the multiplex PCR reads with MiXCR, one row per CDR3 protein. The data show about 410,000 distinct CDR3 sequences, roughly 14% seen once. The material sequenced was blood. Receptors originate from a man in his late teens or twenties with Graves' ophthalmopathy.

The chain is built from TRBV29-1 and TRBJ2-5; TRBD2 aligns across 10 bases. With 4 bases clipped from V and 4 bases from J, the junction kept 6 bases outside the gene matches. The germline V gene encodes CDR1 SQVTM and CDR2 ANQGSEA. The CDR3 covers 14 residues. CDR3: CSVGASGSLETQYF. In DNA, the CDR3 is TGCAGCGTTGGCGCTAGCGGGAGTTTAGAGACCCAGTACTTC.

This chain connects TRBV5-5 to TRBJ2-2; possibly TRBD1 for D (5 bases). The germline V gene encodes CDR1 SGHKS and CDR2 YYEKEE (reference sequence). Trimming pared 4 bases from V and 0 bases from J, leaving 13 bases between. The CDR3 is made up of 16 amino acids. This CDR3 reads CASSELTAANTGELFF. CDR3 nucleotides: TGTGCCAGCAGCGAGCTGACAGCCGCGAACACCGGGGAGCTGTTTTTT.

At least ten counts were recorded for this clonotype. This rearrangement joins TRBV11-2 to TRBJ2-7; TRBD2 aligns across 14 bases. V was pared by 5 bases and J by 4 bases, with 7 bases of the junction left unmatched. CDR3 length: 16 amino acids. CDR1 and CDR2 from the germline V gene are SGHAT and FQNNGV. The CDR3 is CASSPRGTSGSYEQYF. The CDR3 DNA follows: TGTGCCAGCAGCCCAAGGGGGACTAGCGGGAGTTACGAGCAGTACTTC.

This clonotype was detected many times. The genes are TRBV6-1 and TRBJ2-1, with 9 bases aligning to TRBD1. CDR3 length: 14 amino acids. Trimming took 6 bases from V and 5 from J; bases not matched to a gene: 5. Germline values: CDR1 MNHNS, CDR2 SASEGT. The chain's CDR3 is CASSRTGVDNEQFF. The CDR3 bases are TGTGCCAGCAGCAGGACAGGGGTGGACAATGAGCAGTTCTTC.

This chain joins TRBV19 and TRBJ2-5; D is possibly TRBD2 (6 bases). The V and J ends lost 3 bases and 2 bases respectively, with 19 bases between them. CDR1 LNHDA and CDR2 SQIVND come from the germline V gene (reference sequence). The CDR3 loop spans 17 amino acids. The CDR3 nucleotides read TGTGCCAGTAGTATCCGCGGGGAGACACCACGTCAAGAGACCCAGTACTTC. This encodes CASSIRGETPRQETQYF. The entire variable domain, with the rest obtained from reference TRBV19 and TRBJ2-5, is as follows: DGGITQSPKYLFRKEGQNVTLSCEQNLNHDAMYWYRQDPGQGLRLIYYSQIVNDFQKGDIAEGYSVSREKKESFPLTVTSAQKNPTAFYLCASSIRGETPRQETQYFGPGTRLLVL.

V usage is TRBV18 and J usage is TRBJ2-7; tentatively, D is TRBD1 (5 bases). Trimming removed 2 bases at V and 4 bases at J, with 12 bases between. The CDR3 consists of 14 residues. Looked up from germline, CDR1 is KGHSH and CDR2 is LQKENI. The CDR3, as DNA: TGTGCCAGCTCACCAAAGGGGCGCCTGTACGAGCAGTACTTC. Residues: CASSPKGRLYEQYF.

This clonotype was seen at least ten times. The chain employs TRBV5-8 and TRBJ1-2; D might be TRBD1 (5 bases). Germline loops: CDR1 SGHTS, CDR2 YDEGEE. This CDR3 region has 12 residues. The V end was cut by 3 bases, the J end by 4 bases, with 7 bases between. The CDR3 protein is CASSSGTYGYTF. CDR3 nucleotide sequence: TGTGCCAGCAGCTCCGGGACCTATGGCTACACCTTC.

This clonotype occurred many times. This rearrangement joins TRBV20-1 to TRBJ1-5, with D possibly being TRBD1 (5 bases). The CDR3 consists of 14 residues. Germline V lookup: CDR1 DFQATT, CDR2 SNEGSKA (reference sequence). Deletions cut 7 bases from V and 6 bases from J, with 19 bases between. The CDR3 loop is CSVVFGAGVQPQHF. The CDR3 nucleotides read TGCAGTGTTGTCTTCGGGGCAGGTGTTCAGCCCCAGCATTTT.

This clonotype was found many times. The rearrangement links TRBV6-5 to TRBJ2-7, with 7 bases identical to TRBD1. The CDR3 consists of 14 residues. V was clipped by 5 bases and J by 3 bases; unmatched bases: 7. CDR1 and CDR2 (germline): MNHEY, SVGAGI. The CDR3, as DNA: TGTGCCAGCAGTAGAGACAGGGATGGCTACGAGCAGTACTTC. Its protein product is CASSRDRDGYEQYF.

This clonotype was found many times. The chain uses TRBV5-8 and TRBJ2-3; D perhaps matches TRBD2 (5 bases). The CDR3 sequence is 16 residues long. Trimming took off 1 base at V and 3 bases at J, with 15 bases between the two ends. Germline V gives CDR1 SGHTS, CDR2 YDEGEE. For the CDR3, the DNA is TGTGCCAGCAGCTTGCCTTCCGGACTGACGACAGATACGCAGTATTTT. Its translation: CASSLPSGLTTDTQYF.

The chain links TRBV4-1 to TRBJ2-7; 9 nucleotides align to TRBD1. This CDR3 spans 17 amino acids. The V and J ends lost 3 bases and 2 bases, in that order; junction bases with no gene match: 11. Looked up from germline, CDR1 is MGHRA and CDR2 is YSYEKL. The CDR3 DNA follows: TGCGCCAGCAGCCACCTACTACCGGGACAGGGTCCCTACGAGCAGTACTTC. It encodes CASSHLLPGQGPYEQYF.

This clonotype was found a few times. This sequence may be a read error, since a much larger clone differs from it by one base. The CDR3 DNA reads TGTGCCAGCAGCACTAGAGTAGGGAGTTACAATGAGCAGTTCTTC. As protein: CASSTRVGSYNEQFF. The chain combines TRBV7-9 with TRBJ2-1; TRBD2 is a possible D gene (5 bases). Trimming removed 5 bases at V and 4 bases at J, with 15 bases between. The CDR3 totals 15 residues. Germline lookup yields CDR1 SEHNR and CDR2 FQNEAQ (reference sequence).

The chain carries TRBV29-1 and TRBJ2-5, with no clear D. This CDR3 is built from 12 residues. Germline lookup yields CDR1 SQVTM and CDR2 ANQGSEA. Trimming took 4 bases from V and 3 from J, leaving 9 bases between them. The CDR3 here is CSVGVLKETQYF. The CDR3 bases are TGCAGCGTTGGCGTCCTGAAAGAGACCCAGTACTTC.

This clonotype was detected many times. The chain recombines TRBV7-9 with TRBJ2-1; either TRBD1 or TRBD2 may fit D (5 bases each). Germline values: CDR1 SEHNR, CDR2 FQNEAQ (reference sequence). Trimming stripped 5 bases from V and 2 bases from J, with 13 bases between. The CDR3 runs 15 residues. The CDR3 DNA is TGTGCCAGCAGCCCTGGGGGAGTAGCCTACAATGAGCAGTTCTTC. Translation: CASSPGGVAYNEQFF.

This clonotype was detected many times. The chain couples TRBV28 to TRBJ2-5, with 11 positions matching TRBD2. The CDR3 is 16 residues long. V lost 4 bases to trimming and J lost 1 base; unmatched junction nucleotides: 5. Germline CDR1 is MDHEN and CDR2 is SYDVKM. The CDR3 DNA follows: TGTGCCAGCAGTTCCTTAGCGGGGGGGGTCCAAGAGACCCAGTACTTC. This sequence encodes CASSSLAGGVQETQYF.

The chain has TRBV13 and TRBJ1-2, with 8 bases identical to TRBD1. The CDR3 extends over 13 amino acids. With V trimmed by 5 bases and J by 5 bases, 4 bases remained unmatched. CDR1 is PRHDT, CDR2 FYEKMQ, per germline (reference sequence). This chain's CDR3 is CASSPDREYGYTF. As DNA, the CDR3 is TGTGCCAGCAGCCCGGACAGGGAATATGGCTACACCTTC.

At least ten counts were recorded for this clonotype. The genes are TRBV5-1 and TRBJ2-7, with TRBD2 matching over 7 bases. The CDR3 consists of 14 residues. The V gene end was trimmed by 0 bases and the J gene end by 6 bases; junction bases not matched to a gene: 6. Germline values: CDR1 SGHRS, CDR2 YFSETQ. This CDR3 reads CASSLVYRGGEQYF. The CDR3 region has the DNA TGCGCCAGCAGCTTGGTTTACCGCGGGGGCGAGCAGTACTTC.